These T cell receptor beta chains were read from a single sample in a study of spatial heterogeneity in lung cancer. TCRdb itself ran the 5' RACE reads through MiXCR, one entry per CDR3 protein. The table records tens of thousands of distinct CDR3 sequences, less than 5% of them present only once. This sample comprised lung tumor tissue, obtained at surgery. These receptors all come from a male donor with early-stage non-small cell lung cancer. CDR3s include the opening cysteine and the closing phenylalanine or tryptophan. Fields, in order: clone size, V gene, J gene, D gene, CDR3 DNA, CDR3 protein. The D gene is left open where the match is weak. Only some rows state a clone size, as once, few, many or a class for expanded clones.

abundance: many; v_gene: TRBV7-2; j_gene: TRBJ2-7; d_gene: TRBD2; CDR3nt: TGTGCCAGCAGCCCCGGGACTAGCGTCTCCGAGCAGTACTTC; CDR3aa: CASSPGTSVSEQYF
abundance: many; v_gene: TRBV27; j_gene: TRBJ2-7; d_gene: TRBD1; CDR3nt: TGTGCCAGCAGTTTCGACAGGGCCTACGAGCAGTACTTC; CDR3aa: CASSFDRAYEQYF
abundance: many; v_gene: TRBV9; j_gene: TRBJ2-3; d_gene: TRBD2; CDR3nt: TGTGCCAGCAGCGTAGGGGGACTAGCGGGTTCCACAGATACGCAGTATTTT; CDR3aa: CASSVGGLAGSTDTQYF
abundance: medium-sized; v_gene: TRBV7-2; j_gene: TRBJ2-4; d_gene: NA; CDR3nt: TGTGCCAGCAGCTTGGCCCTGACTAGGAGGGACATTCAGTACTTC; CDR3aa: CASSLALTRRDIQYF
abundance: many; v_gene: TRBV7-2; j_gene: TRBJ1-2; d_gene: NA; CDR3nt: TGTGCCAGCAGGGGGGCGGCCTCTCCTAACTATGGCTACACCTTC; CDR3aa: CASRGAASPNYGYTF
abundance: many; v_gene: TRBV12-3/TRBV12-4; j_gene: TRBJ2-5; d_gene: NA; CDR3nt: TGTGCCAGCACCAGGGGCCCCCAAGAGACCCAGTACTTC; CDR3aa: CASTRGPQETQYF
abundance: many; v_gene: TRBV6-2/TRBV6-3; j_gene: TRBJ2-1; d_gene: NA; CDR3nt: TGTGCCAGCAGTCTCGAGCGGGTCTCCTACAATGAGCAGTTCTTC; CDR3aa: CASSLERVSYNEQFF
abundance: many; v_gene: TRBV3-1; j_gene: TRBJ1-2; d_gene: TRBD1; CDR3nt: TGTGCCAGCAGCCAAGACGTTTGGGACAGTAACTATGGCTACACCTTC; CDR3aa: CASSQDVWDSNYGYTF
abundance: medium-sized; v_gene: TRBV2; j_gene: TRBJ2-3; d_gene: NA; CDR3nt: TGTGCCAGCAGAGCTAACAGGGCCGCAAGCACAGATACGCAGTATTTT; CDR3aa: CASRANRAASTDTQYF
abundance: many; v_gene: TRBV4-1; j_gene: TRBJ2-1; d_gene: TRBD2; CDR3nt: TGCGCCAGCAGCCAAGTTGGGGCCGGGAGGGGGGTCTCCTACAATGAGCAGTTCTTC; CDR3aa: CASSQVGAGRGVSYNEQFF
abundance: NA; v_gene: TRBV11-2; j_gene: TRBJ2-3; d_gene: NA; CDR3nt: TGTGCCAGCAGCTTAGTCGCAGGGGTCGACACAGATACGCAGTATTTT; CDR3aa: CASSLVAGVDTDTQYF
abundance: many; v_gene: TRBV14; j_gene: TRBJ1-1; d_gene: TRBD1; CDR3nt: TGTGCCAGCAGCCAGTTGACAGGGGTGAACACTGAAGCTTTCTTT; CDR3aa: CASSQLTGVNTEAFF
abundance: many; v_gene: TRBV9; j_gene: TRBJ1-5; d_gene: NA; CDR3nt: TGTGCCAGCAGCCGCGGTCCGGGACAACTAAGCAATCAGCCCCAGCATTTT; CDR3aa: CASSRGPGQLSNQPQHF
abundance: medium-sized; v_gene: TRBV12-3/TRBV12-4; j_gene: TRBJ1-5; d_gene: NA; CDR3nt: TGTGCCAGCAGTTTAGTGGGGCTTTGGCCCCAGCATTTT; CDR3aa: CASSLVGLWPQHF
abundance: few; v_gene: TRBV18; j_gene: TRBJ2-2; d_gene: NA; CDR3nt: TGTGCCAGCTCACCACCAACAGGGCCGAACACCGGGGAGCTGTTTTTT; CDR3aa: CASSPPTGPNTGELFF
abundance: NA; v_gene: TRBV5-4; j_gene: TRBJ2-5; d_gene: NA; CDR3nt: TGTGCCAGCACCCTAAGAGGGAAAGAGACCCAGTACTTC; CDR3aa: CASTLRGKETQYF
abundance: many; v_gene: TRBV28; j_gene: TRBJ1-5; d_gene: NA; CDR3nt: TGTGCCAGCAGTTTAGCAGGGGGCAATCAGCCCCAGCATTTT; CDR3aa: CASSLAGGNQPQHF
abundance: many; v_gene: TRBV2; j_gene: TRBJ1-3; d_gene: NA; CDR3nt: TGTGCCAGCACTCAACAGGGTCTCGCTGGAAACACCATATATTTT; CDR3aa: CASTQQGLAGNTIYF
abundance: NA; v_gene: TRBV4-2; j_gene: TRBJ2-3; d_gene: NA; CDR3nt: TGTGCCAGCAGCCAAGGGAGCGGCCCACTCTCCCCGCAGTATTTT; CDR3aa: CASSQGSGPLSPQYF
abundance: many; v_gene: TRBV10-3; j_gene: TRBJ2-1; d_gene: TRBD2; CDR3nt: TGTGCCATCAGTGAGTCGGGGACTAGCGGGGTCAATGAGCAGTTCTTC; CDR3aa: CAISESGTSGVNEQFF
abundance: many; v_gene: TRBV20-1; j_gene: TRBJ2-1; d_gene: TRBD2; CDR3nt: TGCAGTGCTAGGCCCCTAGCGGGAGTTTCCTCCTACAATGAGCAGTTCTTC; CDR3aa: CSARPLAGVSSYNEQFF
abundance: many; v_gene: TRBV6-5; j_gene: TRBJ2-6; d_gene: NA; CDR3nt: TGTGCCAGCGCCCGCAGGGGGGGTGGGGCCAACGTCCTGACTTTC; CDR3aa: CASARRGGGANVLTF